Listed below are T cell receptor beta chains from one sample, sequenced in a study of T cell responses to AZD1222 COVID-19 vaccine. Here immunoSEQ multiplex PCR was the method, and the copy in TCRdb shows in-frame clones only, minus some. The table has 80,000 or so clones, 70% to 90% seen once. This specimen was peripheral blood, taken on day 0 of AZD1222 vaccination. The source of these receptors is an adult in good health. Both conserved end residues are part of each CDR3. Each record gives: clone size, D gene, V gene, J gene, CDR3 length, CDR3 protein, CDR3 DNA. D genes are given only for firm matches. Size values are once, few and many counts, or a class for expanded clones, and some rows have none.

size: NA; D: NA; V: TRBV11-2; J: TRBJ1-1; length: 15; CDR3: CASSFQQRSNTEAFF; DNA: TGTGCCAGCAGCTTTCAACAGAGATCGAACACTGAAGCTTTCTTT
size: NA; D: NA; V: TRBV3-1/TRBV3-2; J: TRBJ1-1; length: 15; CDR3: CASSQGDLLFTEAFF; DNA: TGTGCCAGCAGCCAAGGGGATCTACTTTTCACTGAAGCTTTCTTT
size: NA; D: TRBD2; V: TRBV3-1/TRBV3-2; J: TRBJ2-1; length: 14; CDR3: CASSLAGVFNEQFF; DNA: TGTGCCAGCAGCCTAGCGGGAGTTTTCAATGAGCAGTTCTTC
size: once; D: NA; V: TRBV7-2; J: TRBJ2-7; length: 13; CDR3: CASSPMRAREQYF; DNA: TGTGCCAGCAGCCCCATGAGGGCGAGGGAGCAGTACTTC
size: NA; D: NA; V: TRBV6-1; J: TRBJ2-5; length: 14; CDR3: CASSDGDFQETQYF; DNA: TGTGCCAGCAGTGATGGGGACTTCCAAGAGACCCAGTACTTC
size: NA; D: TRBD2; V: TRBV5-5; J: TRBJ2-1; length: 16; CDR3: CASSLVLGSGTGEQFF; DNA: TGTGCCAGCAGCTTGGTGTTGGGAAGCGGGACGGGTGAGCAGTTCTTC
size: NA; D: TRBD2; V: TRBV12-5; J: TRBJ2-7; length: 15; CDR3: CASGLVSGSPYEQYF; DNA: TGTGCTAGTGGTTTAGTGAGCGGGAGTCCCTACGAGCAGTACTTC
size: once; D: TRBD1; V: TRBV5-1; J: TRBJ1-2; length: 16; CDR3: CASGPGQGARNYGYTF; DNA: TGCGCCAGCGGGCCGGGACAGGGGGCACGGAACTATGGCTACACCTTC
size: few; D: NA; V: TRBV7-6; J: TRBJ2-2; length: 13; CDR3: CASSLLLSGELFF; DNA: TGTGCCAGCAGCTTACTATTGAGCGGGGAGCTGTTTTTT
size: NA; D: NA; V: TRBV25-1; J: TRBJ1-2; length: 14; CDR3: CASSEYGADYGYTF; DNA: TGTGCCAGCAGTGAATACGGGGCGGACTATGGCTACACCTTC
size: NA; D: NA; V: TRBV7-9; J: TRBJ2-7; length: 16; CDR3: CASSLGGQRTGGEQYF; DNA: TGTGCCAGCAGCTTAGGTGGACAACGAACGGGCGGAGAGCAGTACTTC
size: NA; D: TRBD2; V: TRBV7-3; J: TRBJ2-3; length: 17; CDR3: CASSKWGTSGRTDTQYF; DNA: TGTGCCAGCAGCAAATGGGGTACTAGCGGGAGAACAGATACGCAGTATTTT
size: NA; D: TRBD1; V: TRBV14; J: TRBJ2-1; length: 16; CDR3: CASSHTGTGSYNEQFF; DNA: TGTGCCAGCAGCCATACAGGGACAGGGTCCTACAATGAGCAGTTCTTC
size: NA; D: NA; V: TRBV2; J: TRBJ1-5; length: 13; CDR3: CASSVGWDQPQHF; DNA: TGTGCCAGCAGTGTGGGGTGGGATCAGCCCCAGCATTTT
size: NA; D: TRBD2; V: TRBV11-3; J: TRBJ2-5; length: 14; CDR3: CASSLAAESETQYF; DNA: TGTGCCAGCAGTCTAGCGGCAGAGTCGGAGACCCAGTACTTC
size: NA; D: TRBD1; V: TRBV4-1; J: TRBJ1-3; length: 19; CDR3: CASSRSGTGRQISGNTIYF; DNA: TGCGCCAGCAGCCGCTCCGGGACAGGGAGGCAGATCTCTGGAAACACCATATATTTT
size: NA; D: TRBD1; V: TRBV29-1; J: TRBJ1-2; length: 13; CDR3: CSVATGTGSGYTF; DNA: TGCAGCGTCGCCACCGGGACAGGGAGCGGCTACACCTTC
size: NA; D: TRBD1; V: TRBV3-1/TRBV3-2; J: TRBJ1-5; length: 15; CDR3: CASSPGTVNNQPQHF; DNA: TGTGCCAGCAGCCCCGGGACAGTAAATAATCAGCCCCAGCATTTT
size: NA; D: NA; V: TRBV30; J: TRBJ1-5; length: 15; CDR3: CAWSGGLHSNQPQHF; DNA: TGTGCCTGGAGCGGTGGGCTGCATAGCAATCAGCCCCAGCATTTT
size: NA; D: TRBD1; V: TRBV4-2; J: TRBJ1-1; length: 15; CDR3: CASSRPGQTFTEAFF; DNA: TGTGCCAGCAGCCGACCGGGACAGACGTTCACTGAAGCTTTCTTT
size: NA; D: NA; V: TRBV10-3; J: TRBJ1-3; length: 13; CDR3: CAIRRGAGNTIYF; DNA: TGTGCCATCAGGAGAGGGGCTGGAAACACCATATATTTT
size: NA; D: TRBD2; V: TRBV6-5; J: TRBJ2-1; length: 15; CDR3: CASSPASGRANEQFF; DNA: TGTGCCAGCAGCCCCGCTAGCGGGAGGGCAAATGAGCAGTTCTTC
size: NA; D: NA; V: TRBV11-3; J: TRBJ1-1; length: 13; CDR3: CASSLDRDTEAFF; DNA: TGTGCCAGCAGCTTAGATCGGGACACTGAAGCTTTCTTT
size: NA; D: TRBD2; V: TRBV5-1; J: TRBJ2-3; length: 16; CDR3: CASSLSGGRTTDTQYF; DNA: TGCGCCAGCAGCTTGTCTGGCGGGAGAACCACCGATACGCAGTATTTT
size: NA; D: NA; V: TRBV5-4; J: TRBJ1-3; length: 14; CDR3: CASSWMGATDTIYF; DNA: TGTGCCAGCAGCTGGATGGGGGCTACGGACACCATATATTTT
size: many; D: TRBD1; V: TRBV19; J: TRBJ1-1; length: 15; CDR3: CASSTGQGTNTEAFF; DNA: TGTGCCAGTAGCACGGGACAGGGGACGAACACTGAAGCTTTCTTT
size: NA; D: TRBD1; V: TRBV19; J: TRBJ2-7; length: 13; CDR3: CASSIDRGEEQYF; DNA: TGTGCCAGTAGTATTGACAGGGGGGAGGAGCAGTACTTC
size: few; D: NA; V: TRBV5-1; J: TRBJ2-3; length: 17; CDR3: CASSLKPREARTDTQYF; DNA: TGCGCCAGCAGCTTGAAACCCCGGGAAGCGCGCACAGATACGCAGTATTTT
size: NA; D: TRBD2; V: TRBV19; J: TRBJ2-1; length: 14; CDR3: CASTPGGSYNEQFF; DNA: TGTGCCAGTACCCCGGGAGGCTCCTACAATGAGCAGTTCTTC
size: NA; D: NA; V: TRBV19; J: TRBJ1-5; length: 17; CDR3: CASSIAYLGQLSQPQHF; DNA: TGTGCCAGTAGTATAGCATACCTAGGACAGTTATCTCAGCCCCAGCATTTT
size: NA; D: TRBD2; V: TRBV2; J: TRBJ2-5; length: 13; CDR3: CASTQGLVETQYF; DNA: TGTGCCAGCACCCAAGGACTAGTTGAGACCCAGTACTTC
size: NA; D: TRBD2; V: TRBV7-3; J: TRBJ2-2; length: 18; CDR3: CASSSSGRAPPNTGELFF; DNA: TGTGCCAGCAGCTCTAGCGGGAGGGCCCCGCCGAACACCGGGGAGCTGTTTTTT
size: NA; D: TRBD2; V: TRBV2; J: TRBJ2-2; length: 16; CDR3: CASSELLAGVAGELFF; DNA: TGTGCCAGCAGTGAGTTACTAGCGGGAGTTGCCGGGGAGCTGTTTTTT
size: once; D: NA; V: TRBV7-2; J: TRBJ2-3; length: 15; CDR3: CASSLVQAGTDTQYF; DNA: TGTGCCAGCAGCTTAGTCCAGGCCGGCACAGATACGCAGTATTTT
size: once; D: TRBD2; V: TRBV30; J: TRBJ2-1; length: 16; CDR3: CAWSVIRTSGGNEQFF; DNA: TGTGCCTGGAGTGTTATTCGGACTAGCGGGGGAAATGAGCAGTTCTTC
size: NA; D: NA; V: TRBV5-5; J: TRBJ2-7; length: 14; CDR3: CASSFRFELHEQYF; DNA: TGTGCCAGCAGCTTCCGCTTCGAATTGCACGAGCAGTACTTC
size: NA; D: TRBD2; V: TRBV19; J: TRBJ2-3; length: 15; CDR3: CASRTSSGRGDTQYF; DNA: TGTGCCAGTAGAACCTCTAGCGGGAGGGGAGATACGCAGTATTTT
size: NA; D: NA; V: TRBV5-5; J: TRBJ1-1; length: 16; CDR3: CASSYQTGISNTEAFF; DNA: TGTGCCAGCAGCTACCAAACAGGGATATCGAACACTGAAGCTTTCTTT
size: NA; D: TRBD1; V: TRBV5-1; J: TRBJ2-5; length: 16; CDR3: CASSLAGTGGQETQYF; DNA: TGCGCCAGCAGCTTGGCCGGGACAGGGGGCCAAGAGACCCAGTACTTC
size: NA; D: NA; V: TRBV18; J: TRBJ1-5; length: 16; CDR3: CASSPPNGHSNQPQHF; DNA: TGTGCCAGCTCACCACCGAACGGCCATAGCAATCAGCCCCAGCATTTT
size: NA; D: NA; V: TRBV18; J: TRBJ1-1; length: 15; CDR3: CASSPRPRGFSEAFF; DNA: TGTGCCAGCTCACCACGACCGAGGGGTTTCTCTGAAGCTTTCTTT
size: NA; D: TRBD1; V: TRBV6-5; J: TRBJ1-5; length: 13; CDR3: CASLRGEGQPQHF; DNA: TGTGCCAGCCTCAGGGGGGAGGGGCAGCCCCAGCATTTT
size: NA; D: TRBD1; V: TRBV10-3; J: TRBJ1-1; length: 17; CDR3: CAISESVTGSVNTEAFF; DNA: TGTGCCATCAGTGAGTCTGTGACAGGGTCCGTGAACACTGAAGCTTTCTTT
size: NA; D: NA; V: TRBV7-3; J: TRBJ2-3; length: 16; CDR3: CASSLGSLGSTDTQYF; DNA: TGTGCCAGCAGCTTAGGTTCCTTAGGGAGCACAGATACGCAGTATTTT
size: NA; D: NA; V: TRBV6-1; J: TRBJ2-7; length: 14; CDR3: CASREADMNPEQYF; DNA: TGTGCCAGCAGAGAAGCGGACATGAATCCCGAGCAGTACTTC
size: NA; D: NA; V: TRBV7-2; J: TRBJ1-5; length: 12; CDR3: CASSPPDQPQHF; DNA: TGTGCCAGCAGCCCCCCCGATCAGCCCCAGCATTTT
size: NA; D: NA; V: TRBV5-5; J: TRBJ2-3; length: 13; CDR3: CASSVRDTDTQYF; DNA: TGTGCCAGCAGCGTCCGCGACACAGATACGCAGTATTTT
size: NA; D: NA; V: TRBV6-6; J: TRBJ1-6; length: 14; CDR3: CASSPTGLNSPLHF; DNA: TGTGCCAGCAGCCCAACAGGGTTGAATTCACCCCTCCACTTT
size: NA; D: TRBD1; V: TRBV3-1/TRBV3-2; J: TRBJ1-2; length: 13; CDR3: CASSPDRGYGYTF; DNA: TGTGCCAGCAGCCCCGACAGGGGCTATGGCTACACCTTC
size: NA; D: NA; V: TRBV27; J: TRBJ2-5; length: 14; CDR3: CASSLFGRPETQYF; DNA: TGTGCCAGCAGTTTATTTGGCAGGCCAGAGACCCAGTACTTC
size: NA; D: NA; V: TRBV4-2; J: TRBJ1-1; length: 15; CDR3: CASSHGQTAGTEAFF; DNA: TGTGCCAGCAGCCATGGACAGACGGCCGGCACTGAAGCTTTCTTT
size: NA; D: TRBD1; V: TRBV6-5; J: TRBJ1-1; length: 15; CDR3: CASNLHRGRGTEAFF; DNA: TGTGCCAGCAATTTACACAGGGGAAGGGGCACTGAAGCTTTCTTT